The 10 T cell receptor beta chains listed next were all sequenced from one sample in a study of shared clonotypes between healthy human individuals (dated by TCRdb to about 2020). Preparation of the library involved the immunoSEQ multiplex PCR assay. In TCRdb, the immuneACCESS table is reduced to in-frame sequences with V and J assigned. These tables do not hold every clone; where another copy was compared, an unresolved V gene accounts for under half, and the others remain unexplained. In all, the sample holds about 2.4 million clones, and more than 80% of those were seen once. The ten largest clones add up to roughly 0.14% of the sample. Sequenced sample: naive CD4+ T cells sorted from blood. Explained via the paper, the cell subset or site label denotes: CD45RA+ positively selected. The source is a man between 18 and 35 years old in good health.

This chain connects TRBV11-2 to TRBJ2-1, with 7 bases identical to TRBD1. Trimming cost V 3 bases and J 0 bases; bases outside gene matches: 2. The germline V gene encodes CDR1 SGHAT and CDR2 FQNNGV. The length of the CDR3 is 15 residues. CDR3 region: CASSLRTGSYNEQFF. CDR3 nucleotide sequence: TGTGCCAGCAGCTTGCGGACAGGCTCCTACAATGAGCAGTTCTTC. The full variable domain, in which reference TRBV11-2 and TRBJ2-1 provide the parts outside the CDR3, is EAGVAQSPRYKIIEKRQSVAFWCNPISGHATLYWYQQILGQGPKLLIQFQNNGVVDDSQLPKDRFSAERLKGVDSTLKIQPAKLEDSAVYLCASSLRTGSYNEQFFGPGTRLTVL.

For this clone: Within the sample, other DNA sequences also encode this same CDR3. V usage is TRBV7-2 and J usage is TRBJ2-7; no definite D call. Germline assignment: CDR1 SGHTA and CDR2 FQGNSA. V lost 1 base and J lost 2, with 6 bases in between. The CDR3 spans 13 residues. Here the CDR3 DNA reads TGTGCCAGCAGCTTAGTAGACACCTACGAGCAGTACTTC. Protein product: CASSLVDTYEQYF. Full variable domain (remainder filled in from reference TRBV7-2 and TRBJ2-7): GAGVSQSPSNKVTEKGKDVELRCDPISGHTALYWYRQSLGQGLEFLIYFQGNSAPDKSGLPSDRFSAERTGGSVSTLTIQRTQQEDSAVYLCASSLVDTYEQYFGPGTRLTVT.

V is TRBV5-4 and J is TRBJ2-5, with TRBD2 matching 10 bases. The CDR3 has 15 residues. With 2 bases clipped from V and 6 bases from J, the junction kept 7 bases outside the gene matches. Germline CDR1 is SGHNT and CDR2 is YYREEE (reference sequence). The CDR3 here is CASSFSGGAPKTQYF. The DNA of the CDR3 is TGTGCCAGCAGCTTCAGCGGGGGGGCCCCAAAGACCCAGTACTTC.

V is TRBV2 and J is TRBJ2-7, with TRBD1 identical over 8 bases. Germline V gene data show CDR1 as SNHLY and CDR2 as FYNNEI. The CDR3 totals 14 residues. The ends lost 4 bases at V and 5 bases at J; junction bases unmatched: 7. CDR3 sequence reads: CASSGGTGRNEQYF. As DNA, the CDR3 is TGTGCCAGCAGTGGGGGGACAGGTAGGAACGAGCAGTACTTC.

V is TRBV10-3 and J is TRBJ1-5; a possible D gene is TRBD1 (6 bases). The CDR3 consists of 16 residues. From germline, CDR1 is ENHRY and CDR2 SYGVKD. Trimming took 2 bases from V and 0 from J, leaving 11 bases between them. For the CDR3, the DNA is TGTGCCATCAGTGAGCGGGGGGCTCTTAGCAATCAGCCCCAGCATTTT. It translates to CAISERGALSNQPQHF.

Note on this clone: This likely comes from a read error, as the CDR3 has no conserved phenylalanine or tryptophan at its end. The DNA is omitted, as the CDR3 cannot be located on it reliably, and the CDR3 follows TCRdb's listing. The CDR3 sequence is CASSLTSGSYEHL. The chain combines TRBV7-6 with TRBJ2-7; TRBD2 is the table's D call and was not checked against the DNA. CDR1 and CDR2 (germline): SGHVS, FNYEAQ. The length of the CDR3 is 13 amino acids, counting both ends.

The gene calls are TRBV6-5 and TRBJ1-5; D is unresolved. V gave up 4 bases and J gave up 0 bases, with 10 bases separating them. The CDR3 has 15 amino acids. Germline assignment: CDR1 MNHEY and CDR2 SVGAGI. The CDR3 sequence is CASSSTRDSNQPQHF. The CDR3, as DNA: TGTGCCAGCAGTTCTACAAGGGATAGCAATCAGCCCCAGCATTTT.

On this clone itself: Other DNA sequences of this sample code for an identical CDR3. V and J are TRBV11-2 and TRBJ1-5; 8 bases match TRBD1. Looked up from germline, CDR1 is SGHAT and CDR2 is FQNNGV. This CDR3 comprises 13 residues. V dropped 5 bases and J dropped 4; count of bases not matched to a gene: 1. This chain's CDR3 is CASSRQGNQPQHF. In nucleotides, the CDR3 is TGTGCCAGCAGCAGACAGGGGAATCAGCCCCAGCATTTT.

This clone has only a few counts. J is TRBJ1-5 and V is TRBV2; D may be TRBD1 (5 bases). V was clipped by 6 bases and J by 5 bases, with 8 bases between them. This CDR3 is built from 12 residues. CDR1 and CDR2 from the germline V gene are SNHLY and FYNNEI. As DNA, the CDR3 is TGTGCCAGCAGGGGGGGTTATCAGCCCCAGCATTTT. Amino acid sequence: CASRGGYQPQHF.

The chain carries TRBV18 and TRBJ2-3; D remains ambiguous. The germline gives CDR1 KGHSH, CDR2 LQKENI. CDR3 size: 15 residues. Trimming cost V 2 bases and J 2 bases, with 11 bases left between them. CDR3: CASSPGFPNTDTQYF. In DNA form, the CDR3 reads TGTGCCAGCTCACCAGGGTTCCCCAACACAGATACGCAGTATTTT.